The 3 T cell receptor beta chains below all came from one sample that was sequenced in a study of T-cell memory formation after mild COVID-19. One entry per CDR3 protein, called by TCRdb with MiXCR from the 5' RACE reads. The table has under 200,000 distinct CDR3 sequences, approximately 12% seen once; the top ten hold more than 3%. The sample comprised PBMCs or a T cell subset sorted from them (not recorded which). Every receptor here comes from a young man who had mild COVID-19 (a few samples of this study predate the infection). Cell type and time point are not known.

In its sample, this clonotype was seen a few times. The chain couples TRBV20-1 to TRBJ2-7, with 7 bases aligning to TRBD1. The length of the CDR3 is 14 residues. Trimming cost V 3 bases and J 6 bases; bases outside gene matches: 11. Per the germline V gene, CDR1 is DFQATT and CDR2 is SNEGSKA (reference sequence). This CDR3 is CSASGTAPTAEQYF. CDR3 in DNA: TGCAGTGCTAGCGGGACAGCTCCTACAGCCGAGCAGTACTTC.

V is TRBV9 and J is TRBJ1-4; D is uncertain. Per the germline V gene, CDR1 is SGDLS and CDR2 is YYNGEE. The germline V and J ends were trimmed by 0 bases and 8 bases, with 14 bases remaining between them. This CDR3 has 15 residues. The CDR3 coding sequence is TGTGCCAGCAGCGTAGGGCCAAAGGTAGACGAAAAACTGTTTTTT. Translation gives CASSVGPKVDEKLFF.

The chain is built from TRBV7-3 and TRBJ1-1; D unclear. V lost 7 bases and J 6 bases, leaving 12 bases between the germline ends. CDR1 and CDR2 from the germline V gene are SGHTA and FQGTGA. This CDR3 region has 12 residues. CDR3 nucleotide sequence: TGTGCCAGCAAAGGTCGGTACTCTGAAGCTTTCTTT. It codes for CASKGRYSEAFF.